The 20 T cell receptor beta chains presented below share a single source sample, sequenced in a study of blood T cell repertoires in COVID-19. Method: immunoSEQ multiplex PCR; TCRdb's copy keeps in-frame clones and lacks some. The profile shows about 270,000 clones, 75% to 95% of them singletons. The sequenced sample consisted of PBMCs or T cells enriched from blood (not recorded which). These receptors were collected from a man aged 40-49 years who had been exposed to COVID-19.

DNA of the CDR3: TGTGCCAGAGGGGCCCGTCAGTTCTACGAGCAGTACTTC. Its translation: CARGARQFYEQYF. The chain is built from TRBV21-1 and TRBJ2-7; the table gives TRBD1 as D, unverified against the DNA. TRBV21-1 is a known pseudogene. The length of the CDR3 is 13 residues.

This clone has a handful of counts. The V call is TRBV30, the J call TRBJ2-5; D unclear. Germline assignment: CDR1 GTSNPN and CDR2 SVGIG (reference sequence). This CDR3 has 13 residues. Trimming took off 4 bases at V and 4 bases at J, with 13 bases between the two ends. The CDR3 nucleotides are TGTGCCTGGACCCCCAGGTCCTCAGAGACCCAGTACTTC. It specifies CAWTPRSSETQYF.

The chain combines TRBV27 with TRBJ2-3; 7 bases agree with TRBD2. Trimming took 2 bases from V and 5 from J; bases not matched to a gene: 1. Germline assignment: CDR1 MNHEY and CDR2 SMNVEV (reference sequence). This CDR3 has 13 residues. The CDR3 nucleotides are TGTGCCAGCAGTTTAGCGGGAGAAGATACGCAGTATTTT. Its protein is CASSLAGEDTQYF.

The CDR3 here is CASRRLGGAGGELFF. The CDR3 coding sequence is TGCGCCAGCAGGCGATTAGGGGGGGCCGGCGGGGAGCTGTTTTTT. J is TRBJ2-2 and V is TRBV5-1, with D possibly TRBD2 on 7 matching bases. With 5 bases removed from V and 7 bases from J, the gap between germline ends came to 18 bases. This CDR3 spans 15 amino acids. The V gene's germline CDR1 is SGHRS and CDR2 YFSETQ.

The CDR3 sequence is CASSQYSGTGELFF. The DNA for the CDR3 is TGTGCCAGCAGCCAATACAGTGGGACCGGGGAGCTGTTTTTT. This chain uses TRBV3-1 (or the pseudogene TRBV3-2) with TRBJ2-2; D is undetermined. Germline V lookup: CDR1 LGHDT, CDR2 YNNKEL (reference sequence). The V end was cut by 2 bases, the J end by 5 bases, with 9 bases between. CDR3 length equals 14 residues.

The count of this clone is one. The J gene is TRBJ2-3, the V gene TRBV24-1, with a tentative D call TRBD2 (5 bases). V gave up 3 bases and J gave up 2 bases, with 11 bases separating them. Germline values: CDR1 KGHDR, CDR2 SFDVKD. This CDR3 is 15 amino acids long. The chain's CDR3 is CATSDMRADTDTQYF. The DNA of the CDR3 is TGTGCCACCAGTGATATGCGGGCTGACACAGATACGCAGTATTTT.

This clone turned up a few times. This chain uses TRBV7-9 with TRBJ1-1; perhaps TRBD1 as D (6 bases). CDR3 length: 14 amino acids. Germline CDR1 SEHNR, CDR2 FQNEAQ (reference sequence). The V gene lost 4 bases and the J gene lost 1 base, with 10 bases spanning the gap. CDR3 coding DNA: TGTGCCAGCAGCTCCCCGGACAGGAACACTGAAGCTTTCTTT. This sequence encodes CASSSPDRNTEAFF.

The chain combines TRBV18 with TRBJ1-1; D is undetermined. The ends were cut back, 3 bases at V and 5 bases at J, with 13 bases in the middle. Germline-derived CDR1 and CDR2 are KGHSH and LQKENI. The length of the CDR3 is 14 residues. CDR3 residues: CASSPAVAGTEAFF. In DNA, the CDR3 is TGTGCCAGCTCACCGGCAGTCGCGGGGACTGAAGCTTTCTTT.

The CDR3 reads CASSLGSGRNDGELFF. The CDR3 region has the DNA TGTGCCAGCAGCCTCGGTAGCGGGAGAAACGACGGGGAGCTGTTTTTT. The rearrangement joins TRBV4-2 to TRBJ2-2; 9 bases agree with TRBD2. The V gene's germline CDR1 is LGHNA and CDR2 YNFKEQ. The CDR3 length is 16 residues. The trim removed 4 bases at V and 7 bases at J, leaving 10 bases unmatched.

This rearrangement joins TRBV7-9 to TRBJ2-1; 8 bases are a match to TRBD2. This CDR3 spans 18 amino acids. CDR1 is SEHNR and CDR2 is FQNEAQ in the germline V gene (reference sequence). V lost 3 bases to trimming and J lost 7 bases; unmatched junction nucleotides: 17. CDR3 amino acids: CASSFGGLAGSSGNEQFF. CDR3 DNA sequence: TGTGCCAGCAGCTTCGGGGGATTAGCGGGATCCTCCGGGAATGAGCAGTTCTTC.

The V gene is TRBV5-1, the J gene TRBJ1-5; no reliable D call. CDR1 and CDR2 (germline): SGHRS, YFSETQ. This CDR3 region has 13 residues. This CDR3 reads CADTEHSNQPQHF. The CDR3 DNA is TGCGCAGATACAGAGCATAGCAATCAGCCCCAGCATTTT.

V is TRBV25-1 and J is TRBJ2-1, with 8 bases aligning to TRBD1. This CDR3 has 15 amino acids. The V gene's germline CDR1 is MGHDK and CDR2 SYGVNS. With V trimmed by 8 bases and J by 2 bases, 8 bases remained unmatched. The chain's CDR3 is CASGGGQGTYNEQFF. CDR3 DNA: TGTGCCAGCGGAGGCGGACAGGGCACCTACAATGAGCAGTTCTTC.

The chain has TRBV27 and TRBJ1-5; no definite D call. This CDR3 has 14 amino acids. In germline, CDR1 is MNHEY, CDR2 SMNVEV (reference sequence). The germline V and J ends were trimmed by 2 bases and 7 bases, with 12 bases remaining between them. The CDR3 spells CASSLDGGRQPQHF. The CDR3 bases are TGTGCCAGCAGTTTAGACGGAGGTCGGCAGCCCCAGCATTTT.

CDR3 bases: TGTGCCAGCAGCCAACTAGCGGGAGGGCTTAAGGTTACGCAGTATTTT. Translating it yields CASSQLAGGLKVTQYF. This chain connects TRBV5-4 to TRBJ2-3, with TRBD2 identical over 13 bases. J was trimmed by 8 bases and V by 4 bases; bases with no gene match: 10. The V gene's germline CDR1 is SGHNT and CDR2 YYREEE (reference sequence). CDR3 length equals 16 residues.

The chain couples TRBV7-2 to TRBJ1-1, with 11 bases lining up with TRBD1. V dropped 6 bases and J dropped 11; count of bases not matched to a gene: 8. This CDR3 is 13 amino acids long. Germline assignment: CDR1 SGHTA and CDR2 FQGNSA. CDR3 residues: CASSRTGGLYAFF. The CDR3 bases are TGTGCCAGCAGTCGGACAGGGGGCCTTTATGCTTTCTTT. Full variable domain (remainder filled in from reference TRBV7-2 and TRBJ1-1): GAGVSQSPSNKVTEKGKDVELRCDPISGHTALYWYRQSLGQGLEFLIYFQGNSAPDKSGLPSDRFSAERTGGSVSTLTIQRTQQEDSAVYLCASSRTGGLYAFFGQGTRLTVV.

The V gene is TRBV25-1, the J gene TRBJ1-5, with 7 bases matching TRBD1. V shed 6 bases and J 3 bases; nucleotides not matched to a gene: 5. The V gene's germline CDR1 is MGHDK and CDR2 SYGVNS. The CDR3 covers 14 residues. CDR3 coding DNA: TGTGCCAGCAGGGGGGGACAGACCAATCAGCCCCAGCATTTT. It yields the protein CASRGGQTNQPQHF.

The rearrangement links TRBV6-5 to TRBJ2-7; the match to TRBD1 covers 8 bases. This CDR3 contains 14 residues. J lost 4 bases, V lost 6 bases, and 8 bases had no gene match. Germline V CDR1 and CDR2: MNHEY, SVGAGI. CDR3 bases: TGTGCCAGCAGAATACAGGGGGGATGGTACGAGCAGTACTTC. The encoded protein is CASRIQGGWYEQYF.

The chain has TRBV27 and TRBJ2-1; 11 nucleotides agree with TRBD2. Germline CDR1 MNHEY, CDR2 SMNVEV (reference sequence). The CDR3 has 17 amino acids. With V trimmed by 4 bases and J by 7 bases, 12 bases remained unmatched. This CDR3 is CASSSPLLAGVWNEQFF. The CDR3 DNA sequence: TGTGCCAGCAGTTCGCCCCTACTAGCGGGAGTATGGAATGAGCAGTTCTTC.

The CDR3 region has the DNA TGCGCCAGCAGCTCGATACGGACACAGAACACCGGGGAGCTGTTTTTT. This translates into CASSSIRTQNTGELFF. The chain has TRBV5-1 and TRBJ2-2; a possible D gene is TRBD1 (5 bases). Germline CDR1 SGHRS, CDR2 YFSETQ. Trimming pared 3 bases from V and 1 base from J, leaving 13 bases between. The CDR3 consists of 16 residues.

The chain couples TRBV11-2 to TRBJ2-7, with D possibly matching TRBD1 (5 bases). The V end was cut by 7 bases, the J end by 3 bases, with 13 bases between. The CDR3 is made up of 13 amino acids. Germline V gene data show CDR1 as SGHAT and CDR2 as FQNNGV. The CDR3 region has the DNA TGTGCCAGCAATGATAGGGGCTACTACGAGCAGTACTTC. This encodes CASNDRGYYEQYF.